This entry features one T cell receptor (beta chain) sequence. Its antigen is still unknown. Sequenced by immunoSEQ multiplex PCR; TCRdb stores in-frame clones only, minus some. The repertoire holds around 15,000 clones, with 83% as singletons. Germline trimming cut 4 bases from V and 5 bases from J; bases unmatched to any gene: 11. Germline assignment: CDR1 SGDLS and CDR2 YYNGEE. There are 15 residues in the CDR3. The entry originates in a study of T cell repertoires in ileal Crohn's disease. Overall study: Postoperative therapy was given to about half: fewer than 14 thiopurines, 15 to 20 anti-TNF agents.

General observations from the study: Clonality above 26.8% at surgery always came with endoscopic recurrence. High-frequency clones were more common in sorted CD8 than CD4 cells.

Included were adult ileal or ileocolonic Crohn's patients indicated for ileocolonic resection. Sequenced material: ileal tissue. This chain joins TRBV9 and TRBJ1-1; the match to TRBD1 covers 7 bases. The sequence was collected from an adult with Crohn's disease. The CDR3 loop is CASSLQPTGETEAFF. The DNA for the CDR3 is TGTGCCAGCAGCTTACAGCCCACAGGGGAGACTGAAGCTTTCTTT. Full variable domain (rest looked up from reference TRBV9 and TRBJ1-1): DSGVTQTPKHLITATGQRVTLRCSPRSGDLSVYWYQQSLDQGLQFLIQYYNGEERAKGNILERFSAQQFPDLHSELNLSSLELGDSALYFCASSLQPTGETEAFFGQGTRLTVV.